The next 24 T cell receptor beta chains were all read from a single sample in a study of T cells in Graves' hyperthyroidism and ophthalmopathy. RNA transcripts yielded amplified TCR beta CDR3 regions. The primer set for the first-round RT-PCR of the TCR CDR3 was HTBI. Via MiXCR, TCRdb re-called the multiplex PCR reads, giving one row per CDR3 protein. The table has approximately 370,000 distinct CDR3 sequences, about a sixth seen once. Sequenced: blood. The receptors were gathered from a woman aged 30 to 39 with Graves' hyperthyroidism that later progressed to Graves' ophthalmopathy.

This clonotype was counted many times. The J gene is TRBJ2-7, the V gene TRBV2; no firm D call. The germline V gene has CDR1 SNHLY and CDR2 FYNNEI. The CDR3 has 13 amino acids. V dropped 3 bases and J dropped 0 bases, with 6 bases sitting between them. This CDR3 is CASSDPGSYEQYF. CDR3 DNA sequence: TGTGCCAGCAGTGACCCCGGCTCCTACGAGCAGTACTTC.

Ten or more counts support this clonotype. The chain links TRBV27 to TRBJ1-2; D is unresolved. This CDR3 region has 15 residues. Germline V gene data show CDR1 as MNHEY and CDR2 as SMNVEV (reference sequence). Trimming took 4 bases from V and 6 from J, leaving 18 bases between them. The CDR3 nucleotides read TGTGCCAGCAGTTCAACTCCCTCGGGCCGGGATGGCTACACCTTC. This codes for CASSSTPSGRDGYTF.

This clonotype has a count of ten or more. This sequence joins TRBV2 and TRBJ2-7, with 9 positions matching TRBD2. The germline V gene encodes CDR1 SNHLY and CDR2 FYNNEI. The V segment lost 4 bases and the J segment 6 bases; nucleotides outside the gene matches: 7. The CDR3 spans 14 residues. The CDR3: CASSVAGGLFEQYF. DNA for the CDR3: TGTGCCAGCAGTGTGGCGGGGGGGTTATTCGAGCAGTACTTC.

This clonotype came up many times. The V gene is TRBV11-2, the J gene TRBJ2-2; 9 bases agree with TRBD1. The trim removed 4 bases at V and 5 bases at J, leaving 5 bases unmatched. The CDR3 loop spans 15 amino acids. Germline CDR1 SGHAT, CDR2 FQNNGV. CDR3 nucleotides: TGTGCCAGCAGCTCTTACAGGGGGCGGACCGGGGAGCTGTTTTTT. This codes for CASSSYRGRTGELFF.

The chain uses TRBV5-1 and TRBJ2-4; TRBD1 aligns across 7 bases. Germline values: CDR1 SGHRS, CDR2 YFSETQ. Losses at the gene ends were 4 bases for V and 7 bases for J; bases not matched to a gene: 8. The CDR3 runs to 14 residues. The CDR3 protein is CASSQTGQMNIQYF. Written as DNA, the CDR3 is TGCGCCAGCAGCCAAACGGGACAGATGAACATTCAGTACTTC.

This clonotype was counted ten times or more. The gene calls are TRBV2 and TRBJ2-7, with D possibly matching TRBD1 (5 bases). CDR1 is SNHLY, CDR2 FYNNEI, per germline. This CDR3 comprises 15 residues. V was pared by 7 bases and J by 2 bases, with 18 bases between. This chain's CDR3 is CASKPGSGSTYEQYF. Here the CDR3 DNA reads TGTGCCAGCAAGCCTGGGTCAGGGTCGACCTACGAGCAGTACTTC.

This clonotype has only a few counts. J is TRBJ2-5 and V is TRBV20-1; D is uncertain. Germline CDR1 is DFQATT and CDR2 is SNEGSKA (reference sequence). Trimming took 3 bases from V and 4 from J, leaving 9 bases between them. The CDR3 loop spans 12 amino acids. The CDR3 nucleotides are TGCAGTGCTAGGTGGGGTAGAGAGACCCAGTACTTC. It is translated as CSARWGRETQYF.

This clonotype was seen ten or more times. V gene TRBV20-1 combines with J gene TRBJ1-1; D remains unclear. Germline CDR1 DFQATT, CDR2 SNEGSKA (reference sequence). The germline V and J ends were trimmed by 4 bases and 1 base, with 10 bases remaining between them. The CDR3 is made up of 13 amino acids. The CDR3 loop reads CSANPRWNTEAFF. CDR3 DNA sequence: TGCAGTGCTAACCCTCGGTGGAACACTGAAGCTTTCTTT.

This clonotype came up a few times. At one end the junction does not follow the germline gene, possibly because of a read error. CDR3 amino acids: CSATLAGIPNF. DNA for the CDR3: TGCAGTGCCACCTTGGCCGGGATACCTAACTTC. The chain links TRBV20-1 to TRBJ2-5; the D gene is possibly TRBD2 (5 bases). CDR1 and CDR2 (germline): DFQATT, SNEGSKA (reference sequence). This CDR3 is 11 amino acids long.

V gene TRBV19 combines with J gene TRBJ2-3, with 9 positions matching TRBD1. V lost 5 bases to trimming and J lost 3 bases; unmatched junction nucleotides: 3. The germline gives CDR1 LNHDA, CDR2 SQIVND (reference sequence). The CDR3 consists of 14 residues. CDR3 amino acids: CASSATGGTDTQYF. DNA of the CDR3: TGTGCCAGTAGTGCGACAGGGGGAACAGATACGCAGTATTTT.

This clonotype was found many times. The CDR3 loop is CASTPIGTSIFEQYF. The CDR3 bases are TGTGCCAGCACCCCAATAGGGACTAGCATATTCGAGCAGTACTTC. The J gene is TRBJ2-7, the V gene TRBV28; 9 bases are a match to TRBD2. Germline V lookup: CDR1 MDHEN, CDR2 SYDVKM. V lost 7 bases and J lost 6; bases outside the gene matches: 13. The CDR3 spans 15 residues.

This clonotype was counted many times. This sequence joins TRBV28 and TRBJ2-7; 7 positions match TRBD2. Trimming at V came to 0 bases and at J to 4 bases, leaving 15 bases not matched to a gene. Germline assignment: CDR1 MDHEN and CDR2 SYDVKM. The CDR3 runs 18 residues. CDR3 DNA sequence: TGTGCCAGCAGTTTATGGGTCAGGCTAGCGGAGACTGGATACGAGCAGTACTTC. This sequence encodes CASSLWVRLAETGYEQYF.

This clonotype was observed a few times. V gene TRBV7-9 combines with J gene TRBJ2-7; weak D call: TRBD2 (5 bases). The CDR3 is made up of 16 amino acids. Trimming pared 6 bases from V and 0 bases from J, leaving 18 bases between. CDR1 SEHNR and CDR2 FQNEAQ come from the germline V gene (reference sequence). CDR3 sequence reads: CASSFTGSYVSYEQYF. The DNA for the CDR3 is TGTGCCAGCAGTTTTACGGGGTCATATGTCTCCTACGAGCAGTACTTC.

J is TRBJ2-5 and V is TRBV9, with D hard to call. With 4 bases removed from V and 5 bases from J, the gap between germline ends came to 21 bases. The CDR3 is made up of 16 amino acids. Germline V gene data show CDR1 as SGDLS and CDR2 as YYNGEE. CDR3 amino acids: CASSQSGGRSWETQYF. The CDR3 DNA sequence: TGTGCCAGCAGCCAATCTGGCGGACGGTCTTGGGAGACCCAGTACTTC.

Details on this clonotype: It may be a read error: a sequence one base away is much more abundant. Without the conserved terminal phenylalanine or tryptophan, this CDR3 likely stems from a read error. This rearrangement joins TRBV18 to TRBJ2-1; the D is unclear. The CDR3 contains 14 residues. V was clipped by 2 bases and J by 3 bases, with 8 bases between them. The germline CDR1 and CDR2 sequences are KGHSH and LQKENI. The CDR3 DNA is TGTGCCAGCTCACCATACTCGAACTACAATGAGCAGTTCCTC. Translation: CASSPYSNYNEQFL.

In this sample, this clonotype turned up many times. The gene calls are TRBV3-1 and TRBJ1-1; D not resolved. Germline assignment: CDR1 LGHDT and CDR2 YNNKEL (reference sequence). V lost 0 bases, J lost 1 base, and 9 bases lay in between. CDR3 length equals 15 residues. The chain's CDR3 is CASSQDPGPNTEAFF. CDR3 in DNA: TGTGCCAGCAGCCAAGACCCCGGACCGAACACTGAAGCTTTCTTT.

The table lists this clonotype with a few counts. CDR3: CASSLEEGTATNTGELFF. CDR3 DNA: TGTGCCAGCAGTTTAGAAGAGGGGACAGCGACGAACACCGGGGAGCTGTTTTTT. This chain connects TRBV27 to TRBJ2-2, with TRBD1 identical over 7 bases. CDR1 MNHEY and CDR2 SMNVEV come from the germline V gene (reference sequence). The CDR3 totals 18 residues. With 2 bases clipped from V and 0 bases from J, the junction kept 9 bases outside the gene matches.

This clonotype was picked up a small number of times. This chain uses TRBV4-1 with TRBJ1-1, with a tentative D call TRBD1 (6 bases). The CDR3 is 16 residues long. Germline loops: CDR1 MGHRA, CDR2 YSYEKL. Between the trimmed V and J ends, which lost 4 bases and 3 bases, there was a span of 18 bases. This chain's CDR3 is CASSLVGGLLHTEAFF. DNA for the CDR3: TGCGCCAGCAGCCTAGTCGGGGGGCTGCTGCACACTGAAGCTTTCTTT.

Ten or more counts support this clonotype. Because the CDR3's place on the DNA is in doubt, the DNA is left out and the CDR3 is given as listed by TCRdb. J is TRBJ2-3 and V is TRBV28. CDR1 and CDR2 from the germline V gene are MDHEN and SYDVKM. The CDR3 has 16 residues if both end residues are counted. CDR3 in amino acids: CASSSSAVLHTDTQYF.

Ten or more counts support this clonotype. The chain is built from TRBV27 and TRBJ1-6; 7 nucleotides line up with TRBD1. Germline CDR1 reads MNHEY; CDR2 reads SMNVEV (reference sequence). CDR3 length equals 16 residues. V was clipped by 6 bases and J by 9 bases; unmatched bases: 14. Here the CDR3 DNA reads TGTGCCAGCAGCCCAGAGACGACAGGGAGTTTTTCACCCCTCCACTTT. Its protein is CASSPETTGSFSPLHF.

This clonotype has a count of ten or more. This chain connects TRBV7-9 to TRBJ2-5; D not resolved. V gave up 2 bases and J gave up 1 base, with 8 bases separating them. CDR1 is SEHNR, CDR2 FQNEAQ, per germline (reference sequence). This CDR3 comprises 14 residues. The CDR3 region has the DNA TGTGCCAGCAGCTTACAGTCAGCCCAAGAGACCCAGTACTTC. Protein product: CASSLQSAQETQYF. Based on the CDR3 plus reference TRBV7-9 and TRBJ2-5, the full variable domain is DTGVSQNPRHKITKRGQNVTFRCDPISEHNRLYWYRQTLGQGPEFLTYFQNEAQLEKSRLLSDRFSAERPKGSFSTLEIQRTEQGDSAMYLCASSLQSAQETQYFGPGTRLLVL.

This clonotype was recorded many times. The chain carries TRBV5-1 and TRBJ1-4; D remains ambiguous. This CDR3 contains 15 residues. CDR1 and CDR2 (germline): SGHRS, YFSETQ. V lost 5 bases and J lost 3, with 14 bases in between. The CDR3 region has the DNA TGCGCCAGCAGAGTCCGCGGTCTCCCTAATGAAAAACTGTTTTTT. Encoded protein: CASRVRGLPNEKLFF.

This clonotype has a handful of counts. The V gene is TRBV20-1, the J gene TRBJ1-1; no definite D call. Germline lookup yields CDR1 DFQATT and CDR2 SNEGSKA (reference sequence). V was clipped by 3 bases and J by 0 bases, with 14 bases between them. CDR3 length: 15 amino acids. The CDR3 reads CSASGPDPMNTEAFF. The CDR3 bases are TGCAGTGCTAGTGGCCCGGACCCCATGAACACTGAAGCTTTCTTT.

About this clonotype itself: This CDR3 is missing its conserved last phenylalanine or tryptophan, likely due to a read error. The chain employs TRBV7-8 and TRBJ2-7; perhaps TRBD1 as D (5 bases). Germline V gene data show CDR1 as SGHVS and CDR2 as FQNEAQ. This CDR3 contains 13 residues. V shed 5 bases and J shed 2 bases, with 10 bases lying between them. This CDR3 reads CASSTEGAYEQYL. CDR3 DNA: TGTGCCAGCAGCACTGAAGGGGCCTACGAGCAGTACCTC.